This entry lists 21 T cell receptor beta chains sequenced from one sample in a study of cytomegalovirus exposure and HLA in healthy donors. The study ran its PCR with 60 Vbeta and 13 Jbeta primers. Assay used: immunoSEQ multiplex PCR; TCRdb lists only in-frame clones, some missing. The repertoire has approximately 84,000 clones, just under 80% of them found once; the top ten carry roughly 2.6%. Source material: PBMCs. The receptors here all came from a male donor in good health and CMV-seropositive.

V gene TRBV2 combines with J gene TRBJ2-7; D not resolved. Germline V gene lookup returns CDR1 SNHLY and CDR2 FYNNEI. CDR3 length: 13 amino acids. The germline V and J ends were trimmed by 6 bases and 2 bases, with 11 bases remaining between them. CDR3 loop: CASRIEAPYEQYF. As DNA, the CDR3 is TGTGCCAGCAGGATCGAAGCCCCCTACGAGCAGTACTTC.

This chain links TRBV20-1 with TRBJ1-1; D is undetermined. Germline-derived CDR1 and CDR2 are DFQATT and SNEGSKA (reference sequence). This CDR3 spans 10 amino acids. Between the trimmed V and J ends, which lost 3 bases and 8 bases, there was a span of 7 bases. CDR3: CSARYSEAFF. The CDR3 nucleotides are TGCAGTGCTAGGTATTCCGAAGCTTTCTTT.

The DNA for the CDR3 is TGTGCCAGCAGCCACGGGACAGCAGTCTCCTACGAGCAGTACTTC. This gives the protein CASSHGTAVSYEQYF. V gene TRBV7-2 combines with J gene TRBJ2-7, with TRBD1 matching 7 bases. Germline CDR1 SGHTA, CDR2 FQGNSA. The CDR3 is made up of 15 amino acids. V was clipped by 5 bases and J by 0 bases; unmatched bases: 7.

V and J are TRBV11-3 and TRBJ2-1; D perhaps matches TRBD1 (6 bases). Germline lookup yields CDR1 SGHNT and CDR2 YENEEA. V was shortened by 5 bases and J by 4 bases, with 12 bases between the two germline ends. The CDR3 extends over 14 amino acids. The CDR3 sequence is CASSREGHYNEQFF. The CDR3 DNA reads as TGTGCCAGCAGCCGAGAGGGACATTACAATGAGCAGTTCTTC.

The genes are TRBV4-2 and TRBJ1-2, with D tentatively TRBD1 (5 bases). The germline CDR1 and CDR2 sequences are LGHNA and YNFKEQ. The CDR3 loop spans 15 amino acids. V lost 6 bases to trimming and J lost 0 bases, with 14 bases between them. The CDR3 region is CASRHRTEANYGYTF. The CDR3 DNA reads TGTGCCAGCAGACACAGGACGGAAGCTAACTATGGCTACACCTTC.

V is TRBV4-1 and J is TRBJ1-3, with D tentatively TRBD1 (6 bases). The CDR3 runs 15 residues. V was shortened by 1 base and J by 3 bases, with 10 bases between the two germline ends. Germline values: CDR1 MGHRA, CDR2 YSYEKL. The chain's CDR3 is CASSQAGARGNTIYF. DNA for the CDR3: TGCGCCAGCAGCCAAGCAGGGGCGCGTGGAAACACCATATATTTT.

The chain links TRBV6-1 to TRBJ1-1, with 8 bases fitting TRBD1. The CDR3 is 14 amino acids. The J segment lost 5 bases and the V segment lost 2 bases, leaving 4 bases of the junction unmatched. Germline CDR1 and CDR2: MNHNS and SASEGT. CDR3 coding DNA: TGTGCCAGCAGTGAAAGACAGGGGTGGACTGAAGCTTTCTTT. Translating it yields CASSERQGWTEAFF.

This clone was seen more than once but under ten times. The CDR3 coding sequence is TGTGCCAGCAGTCCCAGTTATCCCTCACCGGGACAGGGTCGCTACAATGAGCAGTTCTTC. It encodes CASSPSYPSPGQGRYNEQFF. The rearrangement uses TRBV27 and TRBJ2-1; 9 nucleotides line up with TRBD1. CDR1 MNHEY and CDR2 SMNVEV come from the germline V gene (reference sequence). CDR3 length equals 20 residues. The V segment lost 5 bases and the J segment 3 bases; nucleotides outside the gene matches: 20.

This clone was found a few times. The V gene is TRBV7-2, the J gene TRBJ2-5, with D perhaps matching TRBD2 (6 bases). The J call may be wrong; the DNA end is better matched by TRBJ2-7. Germline V lookup: CDR1 SGHTA, CDR2 FQGNSA. This CDR3 is 13 amino acids long. The DNA of the CDR3 is TGTGCCAGCAGCTTACAACTAGCCGGCGAGCAGTACTTC. The encoded protein is CASSLQLAGEQYF.

This clone was seen a single time. CDR3 amino acids: CASSPRTGTGRADTQYF. Written as DNA, the CDR3 is TGCGCCAGCAGCCCCCGTACCGGGACAGGCCGCGCAGATACGCAGTATTTT. This chain uses TRBV5-1 with TRBJ2-3, with 8 bases identical to TRBD1. The CDR3 is 17 residues long. V was clipped by 4 bases and J by 4 bases; unmatched bases: 14. In germline, CDR1 is SGHRS, CDR2 YFSETQ.

The V call is TRBV4-1, the J call TRBJ2-4; TRBD2 matches at 12 bases. Germline assignment: CDR1 MGHRA and CDR2 YSYEKL. The V and J ends lost 5 bases and 0 bases, in that order; junction bases with no gene match: 5. The CDR3 length is 17 residues. The CDR3 DNA is TGCGCCAGCAGCGATCCGACTAGCGGGAGAGCCAAAAACATTCAGTACTTC. It codes for CASSDPTSGRAKNIQYF.

In its sample, this clone was seen a few times. V usage is TRBV19 and J usage is TRBJ1-1, with D possibly matching TRBD1 (5 bases). Germline-derived CDR1 and CDR2 are LNHDA and SQIVND (reference sequence). This CDR3 contains 15 residues. The germline V and J ends were trimmed by 5 bases and 4 bases, with 17 bases remaining between them. The DNA for the CDR3 is TGTGCCAGTAGTCACGGGCGAGTCGGGGGCACTGAAGCTTTCTTT. Residues: CASSHGRVGGTEAFF.

This clone is a singleton in its sample. The chain carries TRBV6-1 and TRBJ1-3, with a tentative D call TRBD1 (6 bases). V lost 4 bases and J lost 2, with 15 bases in between. Germline lookup yields CDR1 MNHNS and CDR2 SASEGT. CDR3 length: 16 residues. The CDR3 nucleotides are TGTGCCAGCAGTGTGACCCAAACAGGGCCTGGAAACACCATATATTTT. Protein product: CASSVTQTGPGNTIYF.

The rearrangement uses TRBV2 and TRBJ1-2, with 11 bases fitting TRBD1. The CDR3 runs 13 residues. Trimming at V came to 4 bases and at J to 7 bases, leaving 2 bases not matched to a gene. Germline values: CDR1 SNHLY, CDR2 FYNNEI. CDR3 nucleotides: TGTGCCAGCAGTGCGGGACAGGGGGGTGGCTACACCTTC. Protein product: CASSAGQGGGYTF. Full variable domain (outside the CDR3, taken from reference TRBV2 and TRBJ1-2): EPEVTQTPSHQVTQMGQEVILRCVPISNHLYFYWYRQILGQKVEFLVSFYNNEISEKSEIFDDQFSVERPDGSNFTLKIRSTKLEDSAMYFCASSAGQGGGYTFGSGTRLTVV.

This clone was detected only a few times. The chain recombines TRBV4-3 with TRBJ1-1; 7 bases are a match to TRBD1. Trimming removed 3 bases from V and 6 bases from J; junction bases left unmatched: 4. The CDR3 loop spans 13 amino acids. Germline V gene data show CDR1 as LGHNA and CDR2 as YSLEER. This CDR3 is CASSQTGQSEAFF. DNA for the CDR3: TGCGCCAGCAGCCAGACAGGGCAGTCTGAAGCTTTCTTT.

V gene TRBV6-1 combines with J gene TRBJ2-2, with TRBD2 matching 9 bases. Trimming cost V 7 bases and J 5 bases; bases outside gene matches: 8. The CDR3 extends over 15 amino acids. Germline V gene sequence: CDR1 MNHNS, CDR2 SASEGT. Here the CDR3 reads CASTAAGGGTGELFF. CDR3 coding DNA: TGTGCCAGCACCGCTGCGGGAGGGGGAACCGGGGAGCTGTTTTTT.

The rearrangement links TRBV2 to TRBJ2-2; 8 positions agree with TRBD1. There are 16 residues in the CDR3. J lost 3 bases, V lost 6 bases, and 9 bases had no gene match. CDR1 is SNHLY, CDR2 FYNNEI, per germline. The DNA of the CDR3 is TGTGCCAGCAGACGAGGGCGGGACAGGTACACCGGGGAGCTGTTTTTT. This sequence encodes CASRRGRDRYTGELFF.

The chain joins TRBV29-1 to TRBJ2-3; TRBD1 matches 10 bases. CDR1 and CDR2 (germline): SQVTM, ANQGSEA. This CDR3 spans 15 amino acids. The V segment lost 7 bases and the J segment 7 bases; nucleotides outside the gene matches: 14. The DNA for the CDR3 is TGCAGCGGGCAGGGGGGGACAGGGGCTTCAAATACGCAGTATTTT. Encoded protein: CSGQGGTGASNTQYF.

The chain carries TRBV2 and TRBJ2-1; 10 bases align to TRBD1. Germline assignment: CDR1 SNHLY and CDR2 FYNNEI. The CDR3 spans 14 residues. V lost 5 bases, J lost 5 bases, and 3 bases stayed unmatched. CDR3 residues: CASSPGQGNNEQFF. Here the CDR3 DNA reads TGTGCCAGCAGTCCGGGACAGGGGAACAATGAGCAGTTCTTC.

The chain employs TRBV9 and TRBJ2-1; 7 nucleotides agree with TRBD2. V shed 4 bases and J 2 bases; nucleotides not matched to a gene: 6. This CDR3 comprises 15 residues. CDR1 and CDR2 from the germline V gene are SGDLS and YYNGEE. DNA for the CDR3: TGTGCCAGCAGCCCAGGGAGGGGTACCTACAATGAGCAGTTCTTC. This codes for CASSPGRGTYNEQFF.

This sequence joins TRBV18 and TRBJ2-7; tentative D call: TRBD2 (6 bases). This CDR3 spans 14 amino acids. V was clipped by 2 bases and J by 3 bases, with 11 bases between them. Germline assignment: CDR1 KGHSH and CDR2 LQKENI. The CDR3 region is CASSPSRDFYEQYF. The CDR3 region has the DNA TGTGCCAGCTCACCAAGCCGGGACTTCTACGAGCAGTACTTC.